This T cell receptor beta chain appears in the sequencing data of a study of cytomegalovirus exposure and HLA in healthy donors. Remarks on this clone: Its antigen is not known.

General observations from the study: Subsequent analysis showed first-cohort TCR clusters tending to co-occur in roughly 130 validation repertoires. According to reports, the classifier identified cytomegalovirus status with high specificity and sensitivity.

Produced via immunoSEQ multiplex PCR; TCRdb's table is partial and in-frame only. The sample yields approximately 120,000 clones, around nine tenths seen once. From germline, CDR1 is LGHNA and CDR2 YSLEER. The trim removed 1 base at V and 1 base at J, leaving 2 bases unmatched. CDR3 size: 17 residues. This chain uses TRBV4-3 with TRBJ2-2; TRBD2 agrees at 11 bases. Sequencing was done on a sample of PBMCs. The receptor was isolated from a woman younger than 30 in good health and CMV-seronegative. The CDR3 spells CASSQGLAGMNTGELFF. DNA for the CDR3: TGCGCCAGCAGCCAAGGACTAGCGGGAATGAACACCGGGGAGCTGTTTTTT.